This TCR beta chain was recorded in a study of blood T cell repertoires in COVID-19. About the research overall: Spain, Italy and the United States supplied samples that represented acute and convalescent COVID-19. From T cells, B-cell-depleted T cells, or PBMCs came the material, which was cDNA or gDNA.

Study processing details: Reference gene primers were amplified, and this amplification served to estimate nucleated cell counts. Sequenced by immunoSEQ multiplex PCR; TCRdb stores in-frame clones only, minus some. For V, J and clone size, that table is used; D and trimming come from the DNA. The sample shows approximately 290,000 clones, roughly nine tenths of them seen only once. Trimming removed 3 bases from V and 6 bases from J, with 14 bases in between. The CDR3 loop spans 14 amino acids. Per germline, CDR1 MGHRA and CDR2 YSYEKL. The genes are TRBV4-1 and TRBJ1-2, with a weak D call TRBD1 (5 bases). This clonotype was obtained from a woman aged 25 to 39 with COVID-19, enrolled during active disease. Sequences were obtained from peripheral blood. CDR3 residues: CASSQRGDEDGYTF. DNA of the CDR3: TGCGCCAGCAGCCAGCGGGGGGACGAGGATGGCTACACCTTC.